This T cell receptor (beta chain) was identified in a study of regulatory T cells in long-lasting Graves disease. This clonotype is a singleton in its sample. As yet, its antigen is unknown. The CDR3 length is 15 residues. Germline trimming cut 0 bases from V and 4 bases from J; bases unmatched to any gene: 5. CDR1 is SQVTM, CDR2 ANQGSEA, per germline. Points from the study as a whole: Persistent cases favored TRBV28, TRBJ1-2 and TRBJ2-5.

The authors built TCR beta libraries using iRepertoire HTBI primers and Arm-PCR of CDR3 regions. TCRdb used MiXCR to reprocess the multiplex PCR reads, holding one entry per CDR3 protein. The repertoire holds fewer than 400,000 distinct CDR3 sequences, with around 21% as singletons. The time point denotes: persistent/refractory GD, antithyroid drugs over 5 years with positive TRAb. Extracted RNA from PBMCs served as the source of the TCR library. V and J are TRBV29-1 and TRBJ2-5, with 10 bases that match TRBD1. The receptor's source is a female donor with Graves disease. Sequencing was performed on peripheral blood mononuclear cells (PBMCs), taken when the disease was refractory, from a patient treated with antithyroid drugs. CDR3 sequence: CSVEDWGQGPETQYF. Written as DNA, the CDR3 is TGCAGCGTTGAAGATTGGGGACAGGGGCCAGAGACCCAGTACTTC.